This T cell receptor (beta chain) was recorded in a study of blood T cell repertoires in COVID-19. Sequencing used immunoSEQ multiplex PCR; TCRdb keeps in-frame clones, though not all of them. Among 110,000 or so clones listed, 71% were seen once. Germline V gene sequence: CDR1 SGHRS, CDR2 YFSETQ. This CDR3 is 13 amino acids long. Trimming took off 7 bases at V and 7 bases at J, with 15 bases between the two ends. The chain links TRBV5-1 to TRBJ1-5, with D uncertain. The source material was peripheral blood. The receptor was derived from a middle-aged woman with acute or convalescent COVID-19. CDR3 nucleotides: TGCGCCAGCTCCTCAATCGGAGGGCAGCCCCAGCATTTT. It yields the protein CASSSIGGQPQHF.